Given below is one T cell receptor beta chain in context. This record belongs to a study of blood T cell repertoires in COVID-19. The germline V gene has CDR1 SGHAT and CDR2 FQNNGV. The CDR3 length is 14 residues. V was trimmed by 4 bases and J by 0 bases, leaving 9 bases between them. The assay was immunoSEQ multiplex PCR, and TCRdb's table has in-frame clones only and misses some. Of roughly 240,000 clones in the sample, 86% were seen once. The specimen was peripheral blood. The J gene is TRBJ1-1, the V gene TRBV11-2; no reliable D call. This receptor was identified in a woman aged 80 or over with COVID-19, enrolled during active disease. The CDR3 DNA is TGTGCCAGCAGCTCGGCGGGCCTGAACACTGAAGCTTTCTTT. Translation gives CASSSAGLNTEAFF.